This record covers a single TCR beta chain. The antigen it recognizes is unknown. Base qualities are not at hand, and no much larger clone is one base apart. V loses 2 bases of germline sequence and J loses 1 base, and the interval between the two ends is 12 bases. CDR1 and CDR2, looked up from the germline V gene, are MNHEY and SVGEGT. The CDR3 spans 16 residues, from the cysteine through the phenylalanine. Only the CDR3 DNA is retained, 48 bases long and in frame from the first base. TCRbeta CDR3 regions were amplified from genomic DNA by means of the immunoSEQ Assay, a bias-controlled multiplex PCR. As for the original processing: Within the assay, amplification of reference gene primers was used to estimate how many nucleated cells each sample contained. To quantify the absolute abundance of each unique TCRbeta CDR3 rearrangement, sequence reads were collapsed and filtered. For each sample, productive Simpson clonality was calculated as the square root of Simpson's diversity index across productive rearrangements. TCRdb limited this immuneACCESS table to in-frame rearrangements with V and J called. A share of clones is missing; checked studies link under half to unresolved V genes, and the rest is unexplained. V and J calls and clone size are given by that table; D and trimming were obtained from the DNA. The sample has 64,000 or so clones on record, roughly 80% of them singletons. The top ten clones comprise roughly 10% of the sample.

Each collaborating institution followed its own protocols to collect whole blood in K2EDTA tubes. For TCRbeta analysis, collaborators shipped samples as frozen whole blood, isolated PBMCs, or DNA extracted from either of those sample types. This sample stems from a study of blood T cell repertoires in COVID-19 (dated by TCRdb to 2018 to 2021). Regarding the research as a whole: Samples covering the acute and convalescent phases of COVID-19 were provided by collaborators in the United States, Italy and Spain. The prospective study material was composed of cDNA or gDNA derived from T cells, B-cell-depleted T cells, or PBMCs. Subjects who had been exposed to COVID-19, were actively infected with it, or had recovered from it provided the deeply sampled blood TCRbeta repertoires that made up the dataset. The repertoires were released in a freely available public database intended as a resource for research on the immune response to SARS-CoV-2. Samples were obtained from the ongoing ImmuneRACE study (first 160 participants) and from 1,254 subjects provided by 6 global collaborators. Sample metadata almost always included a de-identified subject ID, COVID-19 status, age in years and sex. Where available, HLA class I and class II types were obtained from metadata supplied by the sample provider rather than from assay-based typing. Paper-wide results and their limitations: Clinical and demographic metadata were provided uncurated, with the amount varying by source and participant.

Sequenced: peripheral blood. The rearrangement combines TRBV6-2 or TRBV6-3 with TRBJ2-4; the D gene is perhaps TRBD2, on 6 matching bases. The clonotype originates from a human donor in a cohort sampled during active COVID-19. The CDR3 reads CASSYAPRGAKNIQYF. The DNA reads TGTGCCAGCAGTTACGCCCCGCGGGGTGCCAAAAACATTCAGTACTTC.